This is a list of T cell receptor beta chains from one sample in a study of vaccination and CD4 T cells after COVID-19. No antigen is known for these receptors. MiXCR, applied by TCRdb to the PCR reads, yields one record per CDR3 protein. The table lists about 20,000 distinct CDR3 sequences, around half of them singletons. The sequences come from CD4+ T cells from blood, cultured in vitro, collected before SARS-CoV-2 vaccination. The receptors come from a human donor who had recovered from COVID-19. CDR3s include the opening cysteine and the closing phenylalanine or tryptophan. The D gene is left open where the match is weak. Rows may omit the clone size; those that give it use once, few, many or a size class.

TRBJ2-7 | NA | TRBV5-1 | NA | CASSPEGAIYEQYF | TGCGCCAGCAGCCCCGAGGGAGCGATTTACGAGCAGTACTTC
TRBJ1-1 | NA | TRBV7-2 | TRBD1 | CASSSSGTGIPNTEAFF | TGTGCCAGCAGCTCCTCCGGGACAGGGATCCCCAACACTGAAGCTTTCTTT
TRBJ2-3 | NA | TRBV20-1 | NA | CSARVLTGTFTDTQYF | TGCAGTGCTAGGGTACTGACAGGGACTTTCACAGATACGCAGTATTTT
TRBJ1-3 | NA | TRBV20-1 | NA | CSARDPYSHSGNTIYF | TGCAGTGCTAGAGATCCCTATAGCCACTCTGGAAACACCATATATTTT
TRBJ1-6 | NA | TRBV6-2/TRBV6-3 | NA | CASTEPGYNSPLHF | TGTGCCAGCACCGAACCGGGTTATAATTCACCCCTCCACTTT
TRBJ2-3 | NA | TRBV20-1 | TRBD1 | CSADRGQADTQYF | TGCAGTGCTGACAGGGGGCAGGCGGATACGCAGTATTTT
TRBJ1-2 | NA | TRBV20-1 | TRBD1 | CSAQGQSALSGGYTF | TGCAGTGCTCAGGGACAGAGCGCCCTATCGGGGGGCTACACCTTC
TRBJ1-1 | NA | TRBV19 | NA | CASSTRTVNTEAFF | TGTGCCAGTAGTACTAGGACAGTGAACACTGAAGCTTTCTTT
TRBJ1-5 | few | TRBV19 | NA | CASSPTGYQPQHF | TGTGCCAGTAGTCCAACAGGGTATCAGCCCCAGCATTTT
TRBJ2-7 | NA | TRBV7-8 | NA | CASSLGRESSYEQYF | TGTGCCAGCAGCTTAGGACGGGAAAGCTCCTACGAGCAGTACTTC
TRBJ2-3 | NA | TRBV20-1 | TRBD2 | CSAGLAGGTDTQYF | TGCAGTGCGGGACTAGCGGGGGGAACAGATACGCAGTATTTT
TRBJ2-5 | once | TRBV5-1 | NA | CASSLGTLQETQYF | TGCGCCAGCAGCTTGGGGACATTGCAAGAGACCCAGTACTTC
TRBJ1-1 | NA | TRBV7-2 | NA | CASSLILGPGTHTEAFF | TGTGCCAGCAGCTTAATCTTGGGGCCTGGCACGCACACTGAAGCTTTCTTT
TRBJ1-1 | NA | TRBV11-3 | NA | CASSHHRTENTEAFF | TGTGCCAGCAGCCACCACCGGACGGAGAACACTGAAGCTTTCTTT
TRBJ2-5 | NA | TRBV5-1 | TRBD1 | CASSLGGPGGPMRETQYF | TGCGCCAGCAGCTTGGGGGGGCCAGGGGGCCCTATGAGAGAGACCCAGTACTTC
TRBJ2-3 | few | TRBV7-9 | NA | CASSLEFDTQYF | TGTGCCAGCAGCTTAGAATTCGATACGCAGTATTTT
TRBJ1-1 | few | TRBV19 | NA | CASSIYAGNTEAFF | TGTGCCAGTAGTATATACGCAGGGAACACTGAAGCTTTCTTT
TRBJ1-1 | NA | TRBV6-4 | NA | CASSTGTNTEAFF | TGTGCCAGCAGTACGGGGACGAACACTGAAGCTTTCTTT
TRBJ1-2 | NA | TRBV11-2 | NA | CASRHSSIDYGYTF | TGTGCCAGCAGACATTCCTCCATCGACTATGGCTACACCTTC
TRBJ1-3 | NA | TRBV6-5 | NA | CASSYSQAGNTIYF | TGTGCGAGCAGTTACTCCCAGGCTGGAAACACCATATATTTT
TRBJ2-3 | NA | TRBV20-1 | TRBD2 | CSASTLKAGGPKDTQYF | TGCAGTGCTAGCACCCTAAAAGCGGGAGGGCCGAAAGATACGCAGTATTTT
TRBJ1-2 | NA | TRBV5-4 | NA | CASSLKSNYGYTF | TGTGCCAGCAGCTTGAAGTCGAACTATGGCTACACCTTC
TRBJ1-5 | few | TRBV6-1 | NA | CASSGGPHNQPQHF | TGTGCCAGCAGTGGGGGACCTCACAATCAGCCCCAGCATTTT
TRBJ1-2 | NA | TRBV30 | NA | CAWRGPPTNYGYTF | TGTGCCTGGAGAGGACCTCCGACTAACTATGGCTACACCTTC
TRBJ2-6 | NA | TRBV6-1 | NA | CASSRPLGGANVLTF | TGTGCCAGCAGTCGACCATTAGGGGGGGCCAACGTCCTGACTTTC
TRBJ2-1 | few | TRBV7-9 | NA | CASSLRQGYNEQFF | TGTGCCAGCAGCTTAAGGCAGGGTTACAATGAGCAGTTCTTC
TRBJ2-7 | few | TRBV12-3/TRBV12-4 | NA | CASSLGGPIDEQYF | TGTGCCAGCAGTTTGGGGGGGCCAATCGACGAGCAGTACTTC
TRBJ1-2 | NA | TRBV9 | NA | CASSARPIF | TGTGCCAGCAGCGCAAGACCTATATTC
TRBJ1-4 | NA | TRBV20-1 | TRBD1 | CSATPPGGHATNEKLFF | TGCAGTGCCACACCCCCAGGGGGGCATGCAACTAATGAAAAACTGTTTTTT
TRBJ2-3 | few | TRBV7-3 | TRBD2 | CASSRTSGTPDTQYF | TGTGCCAGCAGTCGGACTAGCGGGACCCCAGATACGCAGTATTTT
TRBJ1-6 | NA | TRBV28 | TRBD1 | CASSPSTGTGGSPLHF | TGTGCCAGCAGCCCCTCTACCGGGACAGGGGGATCACCCCTCCACTTT
TRBJ1-5 | few | TRBV7-2 | NA | CASTHDYGNQPQHF | TGTGCCAGCACCCATGACTATGGCAATCAGCCCCAGCATTTT
TRBJ2-7 | NA | TRBV7-2 | NA | CASSPGAYSWEQYF | TGTGCCAGCAGCCCCGGGGCTTACTCTTGGGAGCAGTACTTC
TRBJ1-6 | NA | TRBV2 | NA | CASSDRSQGPRNSPLHF | TGTGCCAGCAGTGACAGGTCCCAGGGGCCAAGGAATTCACCCCTCCACTTT
TRBJ1-5 | few | TRBV12-3/TRBV12-4 | NA | CASSSGNQPQHF | TGTGCCAGCAGTTCAGGGAACCAGCCCCAGCATTTT
TRBJ2-5 | NA | TRBV7-3 | NA | CAYTARGAQETQYF | TGTGCCTACACCGCTCGGGGGGCCCAAGAGACCCAGTACTTC
TRBJ1-1 | NA | TRBV10-3 | NA | CATWDKVMNTEAFF | TGTGCCACTTGGGACAAGGTTATGAACACTGAAGCTTTCTTT
TRBJ1-5 | few | TRBV20-1 | TRBD1 | CSAFDREAQHF | TGCAGTGCCTTCGACAGGGAGGCCCAGCATTTT
TRBJ1-1 | NA | TRBV27 | NA | CASSGGLEAFF | TGTGCCAGCAGTGGGGGCCTCGAAGCTTTCTTT
TRBJ1-6 | medium-sized | TRBV30 | TRBD1 | CAWRQQGAGSPLHF | TGTGCCTGGCGCCAACAGGGGGCTGGTTCACCCCTCCACTTT
TRBJ1-1 | NA | TRBV15 | NA | CATSRDRTYTEAFF | TGTGCCACCAGCAGAGATCGGACCTACACTGAAGCTTTCTTT
TRBJ2-2 | few | TRBV7-6 | TRBD2 | CASSPRLAGETGELFF | TGTGCCAGCAGCCCCCGACTAGCGGGTGAAACCGGGGAGCTGTTTTTT
TRBJ1-1 | once | TRBV12-3/TRBV12-4 | NA | CASSLDFTEAFF | TGTGCCAGCAGTTTAGATTTCACTGAAGCTTTCTTT
TRBJ1-1 | NA | TRBV28 | NA | CASSSEEASNTEAFF | TGTGCCAGCAGTTCAGAGGAGGCTTCTAACACTGAAGCTTTCTTT
TRBJ2-1 | NA | TRBV11-2 | NA | CASSRWGNEQFF | TGTGCCAGCAGTCGATGGGGGAATGAGCAGTTCTTC
TRBJ1-2 | NA | TRBV7-9 | TRBD1 | CASSLLPGQGRNAYGYTF | TGTGCCAGCAGCTTATTACCGGGACAGGGGCGAAACGCCTATGGCTACACCTTC
TRBJ2-7 | NA | TRBV6-5 | TRBD1 | CASSYYRQGVFSYEQYF | TGTGCCAGCAGTTACTACCGTCAGGGGGTCTTCTCCTACGAGCAGTACTTC
TRBJ2-3 | NA | TRBV6-2/TRBV6-3 | NA | CASSPGATDTQYF | TGTGCCAGCAGTCCCGGGGCCACAGATACGCAGTATTTT
TRBJ1-1 | NA | TRBV28 | NA | CASSPGPNTEAFF | TGTGCCAGCAGTCCCGGACCGAACACTGAAGCTTTCTTT
TRBJ2-3 | NA | TRBV7-9 | TRBD2 | CASSLKTSGADTQYF | TGTGCCAGCAGCTTAAAGACTAGCGGGGCAGATACGCAGTATTTT
TRBJ1-1 | NA | TRBV20-1 | NA | CSAKGRVWGAFF | TGCAGTGCGAAAGGACGGGTGTGGGGAGCTTTCTTT
TRBJ1-2 | NA | TRBV6-1 | TRBD1 | CASRRDRSDYGYTF | TGTGCCAGCAGAAGGGACAGGTCAGACTATGGCTACACCTTC
TRBJ2-1 | NA | TRBV5-6 | TRBD2 | CASSLVAQREVNEQFF | TGTGCCAGCAGCTTGGTGGCCCAGCGGGAGGTAAATGAGCAGTTCTTC
TRBJ1-1 | NA | TRBV7-9 | NA | CASSSRYSAEQGEAFF | TGTGCCAGCAGCTCGAGGTACAGCGCAGAACAGGGTGAAGCTTTCTTT
TRBJ2-7 | few | TRBV5-4 | NA | CASSSAGARVYEQYF | TGTGCCAGCAGCTCGGCGGGGGCGCGGGTCTACGAGCAGTACTTC